Listed here are 24 T cell receptor beta chains from one sample, sequenced in a study of breast tumors, draining lymph nodes, adjacent tissues. TCRdb used MiXCR to reprocess the multiplex PCR reads, holding one entry per CDR3 protein. The data contain over 200,000 distinct CDR3 sequences, 32% of them singletons. Axillary draining lymph nodes of breast cancer patients supplied the node samples. The sequenced sample was axillary lymph node tissue. These receptors all come from a female donor with breast cancer. Some clones in this sample may be carry-over from other donors' samples.

With regard to this clonotype: A much larger clone sits a single nucleotide away, making a read error possible. The chain combines TRBV6-2 or TRBV6-3 with TRBJ2-1; 14 bases line up with TRBD2. Germline loops: CDR1 MNHEY, CDR2 SVGEGT. The V and J ends lost 5 bases and 9 bases, in that order; junction bases with no gene match: 12. CDR3 length equals 17 residues. Here the CDR3 reads CASSLGTSGRWFREQFF. The CDR3, as DNA: TGTGCCAGCAGTCTAGGGACTAGCGGGAGATGGTTCCGTGAGCAGTTCTTC.

V gene TRBV12-3 or TRBV12-4 combines with J gene TRBJ1-1, with D tentatively TRBD1 (6 bases). The CDR3 consists of 15 residues. V lost 6 bases to trimming and J lost 1 base, with 15 bases between them. In DNA form, the CDR3 reads TGTGCCAGCAGGCCATCGGGACATTCGAACACTGAAGCTTTCTTT. This codes for CASRPSGHSNTEAFF.

This clonotype occurred many times. The V gene is TRBV19, the J gene TRBJ2-3, with 8 nucleotides matching TRBD1. Germline CDR1 is LNHDA and CDR2 is SQIVND (reference sequence). Losses at the gene ends were 5 bases for V and 6 bases for J; bases not matched to a gene: 7. This CDR3 is built from 14 residues. CDR3 in amino acids: CASSPGQGGDTQYF. CDR3 sequence (DNA): TGTGCCAGTAGTCCTGGACAGGGCGGCGATACGCAGTATTTT. The full variable domain, its missing parts supplied by reference TRBV19 and TRBJ2-3, is DGGITQSPKYLFRKEGQNVTLSCEQNLNHDAMYWYRQDPGQGLRLIYYSQIVNDFQKGDIAEGYSVSREKKESFPLTVTSAQKNPTAFYLCASSPGQGGDTQYFGPGTRLTVL.

This clonotype has only one observation. V usage is TRBV3-2 and J usage is TRBJ1-5; TRBD1 reflects the table's D call only, with no check against the DNA. TRBV3-2 corresponds to a pseudogene. The CDR3 runs to 17 residues. The CDR3 region has the DNA TGTGCCAGCAGCCAAGATTGGGGGGCGAGCAACAATGAGCCCCAGCATTTT. It codes for CASSQDWGASNNEPQHF.

This clonotype occurred many times. The chain employs TRBV10-3 and TRBJ2-7, with 7 nucleotides matching TRBD1. CDR1 is ENHRY and CDR2 is SYGVKD in the germline V gene. The CDR3 runs 11 residues. The V gene end was trimmed by 8 bases and the J gene end by 5 bases; junction bases not matched to a gene: 3. The chain's CDR3 is CAIGQADEQYF. CDR3 DNA sequence: TGTGCCATCGGACAGGCGGACGAGCAGTACTTC.

The V gene is TRBV5-1, the J gene TRBJ2-7; D is perhaps TRBD1 (5 bases). The CDR3 extends over 16 amino acids. Trimming removed 0 bases at V and 3 bases at J, with 16 bases between. Germline CDR1 is SGHRS and CDR2 is YFSETQ. The CDR3 loop is CASSLGATGHGYEQYF. The CDR3 bases are TGCGCCAGCAGCTTGGGGGCTACAGGACACGGCTACGAGCAGTACTTC.

The chain employs TRBV25-1 and TRBJ1-6; possibly TRBD1 for D (5 bases). The CDR3 has 14 residues. The V and J ends lost 5 bases and 13 bases respectively, with 18 bases between them. Germline CDR1 reads MGHDK; CDR2 reads SYGVNS. The chain's CDR3 is CASSRGGNNFPLHF. CDR3 in DNA: TGTGCCAGCAGTCGTGGGGGGAATAATTTCCCCCTCCACTTT.

In its sample, this clonotype was seen a few times. This sequence may be a read error, since a much larger clone differs from it by one base. The gene calls are TRBV20-1 and TRBJ2-1, with TRBD1 matching over 8 bases. This CDR3 is 12 amino acids long. Germline CDR1 reads DFQATT; CDR2 reads SNEGSKA (reference sequence). CDR3 protein: CSALDRGDEPFF. CDR3 DNA sequence: TGCAGTGCCCTAGACAGGGGTGATGAGCCGTTCTTC.

The sample holds many counts of this clonotype. V gene TRBV20-1 combines with J gene TRBJ1-2; D is ambiguous. CDR3 size: 12 residues. V lost 1 base and J lost 2, with 5 bases in between. In germline, CDR1 is DFQATT, CDR2 SNEGSKA (reference sequence). The CDR3 DNA is TGCAGTGCTAGAGGGGTAAACTATGGCTACACCTTC. It translates to CSARGVNYGYTF.

This clonotype was detected many times. This chain links TRBV12-5 with TRBJ1-3; D call uncertain. Germline lookup yields CDR1 LGHNT and CDR2 FRNRAP. This CDR3 contains 14 residues. V was cut by 1 base and J by 4 bases, with 8 bases left in between. The DNA of the CDR3 is TGTGCTAGTGGTTTGGGGCACAAAGGAAACACCATATATTTT. It codes for CASGLGHKGNTIYF.

The chain carries TRBV20-1 and TRBJ2-7; possibly TRBD1 for D (6 bases). Germline lookup yields CDR1 DFQATT and CDR2 SNEGSKA (reference sequence). The V end lost 1 base, the J end lost 0 bases, and 16 bases lay between the germline ends. This CDR3 region has 16 residues. For the CDR3, the DNA is TGCAGTGCTAGAGGTGCAGGGGCAGGGTTCTCCTACGAGCAGTACTTC. This gives the protein CSARGAGAGFSYEQYF.

V and J are TRBV12-3 or TRBV12-4 and TRBJ2-5; 12 nucleotides match TRBD2. The CDR3 consists of 15 residues. J lost 7 bases, V lost 7 bases, and 10 bases had no gene match. The chain's CDR3 is CASTSRTSGKGTQYF. For the CDR3, the DNA is TGTGCCAGCACCTCCAGGACTAGCGGGAAAGGGACCCAGTACTTC.

The V gene is TRBV15, the J gene TRBJ2-1, with D unclear. CDR3 length: 13 residues. CDR1 LNHNV and CDR2 YYDKDF come from the germline V gene (reference sequence). With 3 bases removed from V and 7 bases from J, the gap between germline ends came to 10 bases. The CDR3 protein is CATSSLRRNEQFF. The DNA for the CDR3 is TGTGCCACCAGCAGTTTACGGAGAAATGAGCAGTTCTTC.

In this sample, this clonotype turned up many times. This sequence joins TRBV9 and TRBJ2-5, with D perhaps matching TRBD1 or TRBD2 (5 bases each). This CDR3 has 16 amino acids. CDR1 and CDR2 (germline): SGDLS, YYNGEE. V shed 0 bases and J shed 5 bases, with 17 bases lying between them. CDR3 nucleotides: TGTGCCAGCAGCGTAGGTGGGGCGGGTAGGGGCGAGACCCAGTACTTC. As protein: CASSVGGAGRGETQYF.

This clonotype was seen a handful of times. A read error may be the cause here, since a much bigger clone is one base away. The conserved closing phenylalanine or tryptophan is absent in this CDR3, likely reflecting a read error. CDR3 sequence (DNA): TGTGCCAGCGGTCAGGACTTGCGGGAGACCCAGTACTCC. It encodes CASGQDLRETQYS. V is TRBV14 and J is TRBJ2-5; D might be TRBD2 (5 bases). This CDR3 has 13 residues. The V gene's germline CDR1 is SGHDN and CDR2 FVKESK. Trimming removed 8 bases from V and 5 bases from J, with 15 bases in between.

The chain recombines TRBV19 with TRBJ1-1, with D possibly being TRBD1 (6 bases). The CDR3 length is 15 residues. Trimming shortened V by 6 bases and J by 3 bases, and 17 bases separated the two germline ends. CDR1 is LNHDA, CDR2 SQIVND, per germline (reference sequence). The CDR3: CASSGRGVLYTEAFF. CDR3 in DNA: TGTGCCAGTAGCGGCAGGGGAGTCTTGTACACTGAAGCTTTCTTT.

This clonotype has a count of ten or more. The V call is TRBV7-8, the J call TRBJ1-5; D possibly corresponds to TRBD1 (6 bases). The CDR3 totals 13 residues. Germline V gene lookup returns CDR1 SGHVS and CDR2 FQNEAQ. Deletions cut 5 bases from V and 4 bases from J, with 9 bases between. CDR3 sequence (DNA): TGTGCCAGCAGCCAAGGACAGAATCAGCCCCAGCATTTT. This gives the protein CASSQGQNQPQHF.

Comments on this clonotype: A much larger clone sits a single nucleotide away, making a read error possible. The rearrangement uses TRBV20-1 and TRBJ1-5, with no clear D. Germline V gene data show CDR1 as DFQATT and CDR2 as SNEGSKA (reference sequence). The V gene lost 0 bases and the J gene lost 6 bases, with 15 bases spanning the gap. The CDR3 totals 15 residues. Here the CDR3 DNA reads TGCAGTGCTAGAGATGGAGCAGGCTCCACTCAGCCCCAGCATTTT. It codes for CSARDGAGSTQPQHF.

There are many counts of this clonotype. This sequence joins TRBV12-3 or TRBV12-4 and TRBJ2-3, with TRBD2 identical over 8 bases. With 5 bases clipped from V and 0 bases from J, the junction kept 7 bases outside the gene matches. The CDR3 covers 16 residues. CDR3 sequence: CASSRVAGLSTDTQYF. CDR3 DNA sequence: TGTGCCAGCAGTCGGGTAGCGGGACTGAGCACAGATACGCAGTATTTT.

The chain combines TRBV20-1 with TRBJ1-5; a weak D match, TRBD1 (5 bases). V lost 5 bases to trimming and J lost 2 bases, with 10 bases between them. Germline V CDR1 and CDR2: DFQATT, SNEGSKA (reference sequence). CDR3 length: 13 residues. CDR3 protein: CSAGGGGNQPQHF. The CDR3 DNA reads TGCAGTGCTGGCGGGGGAGGCAATCAGCCCCAGCATTTT.

In the case of this clonotype: Because the CDR3 is missing its conserved closing phenylalanine or tryptophan, this is likely a read error. The genes are TRBV7-3 and TRBJ2-5; D gene uncertain. In germline, CDR1 is SGHTA, CDR2 FQGTGA. The CDR3 spans 13 residues. Trimming cost V 8 bases and J 8 bases, with 18 bases left between them. This chain's CDR3 is CASGSTPGLTQYS. In DNA, the CDR3 is TGTGCCAGCGGCTCTACGCCTGGGCTTACCCAGTACTCC.

At least ten counts were recorded for this clonotype. The chain has TRBV6-5 and TRBJ2-7; 7 nucleotides align to TRBD2. V lost 0 bases to trimming and J lost 0 bases; unmatched junction nucleotides: 2. Germline loops: CDR1 MNHEY, CDR2 SVGAGI. This CDR3 region has 15 residues. DNA for the CDR3: TGTGCCAGCAGTTACTCAGGCGGGAGCTCCTACGAGCAGTACTTC. Residues: CASSYSGGSSYEQYF.

This clonotype has only one observation. The V and J genes are TRBV20-1 and TRBJ1-2; 8 bases line up with TRBD1. The CDR3 loop spans 13 amino acids. Trimming at V came to 6 bases and at J to 10 bases, leaving 13 bases not matched to a gene. From germline, CDR1 is DFQATT and CDR2 SNEGSKA (reference sequence). The CDR3 loop reads CSADPGQGGAYTF. The CDR3 nucleotides read TGCAGTGCCGACCCCGGACAGGGTGGCGCCTACACCTTC.

There are a few counts of this clonotype. This could be a read error, since a much larger clone is one nucleotide away. This chain links TRBV9 with TRBJ2-7, with 11 bases fitting TRBD2. The CDR3 totals 15 residues. Germline V gives CDR1 SGDLS, CDR2 YYNGEE. CDR3 coding DNA: TGTGCCAGCAGCGTAGCTACTAGCGGGAGTCACGAGCCGTACTTC. Translation gives CASSVATSGSHEPYF.